This T cell receptor (beta chain) was recovered during a study of cytomegalovirus exposure and HLA in healthy donors. Study findings and constraints: Roughly even sequencing depth across donors was the assumption behind the presence/absence analyses. It was confirmed in vitro that a few of the CMV-associated chains were specific for CMV antigens.

The V end lost 4 bases, the J end lost 0 bases, and 8 bases lay between the germline ends. Germline V gene lookup returns CDR1 SGHRS and CDR2 YFSETQ. There are 13 residues in the CDR3. Each donor was healthy, and each was a bone marrow donor. Unrecorded immune exposures were likely, despite nominal health at sampling. 60 Vbeta and 13 Jbeta primers were used in PCR. Assay used: immunoSEQ multiplex PCR; TCRdb lists only in-frame clones, some missing. The sample records about 120,000 clones, about 60% being singletons. A note on this clone: What it binds is unknown.

V gene TRBV5-1 combines with J gene TRBJ2-7, with D perhaps matching TRBD2 (5 bases). Material for sequencing was PBMCs. The source is a man between 40 and 49 years old in good health and CMV-seropositive. CDR3 DNA: TGCGCCAGCAGCGCAAGCGGCTCCTACGAGCAGTACTTC. Translation: CASSASGSYEQYF.